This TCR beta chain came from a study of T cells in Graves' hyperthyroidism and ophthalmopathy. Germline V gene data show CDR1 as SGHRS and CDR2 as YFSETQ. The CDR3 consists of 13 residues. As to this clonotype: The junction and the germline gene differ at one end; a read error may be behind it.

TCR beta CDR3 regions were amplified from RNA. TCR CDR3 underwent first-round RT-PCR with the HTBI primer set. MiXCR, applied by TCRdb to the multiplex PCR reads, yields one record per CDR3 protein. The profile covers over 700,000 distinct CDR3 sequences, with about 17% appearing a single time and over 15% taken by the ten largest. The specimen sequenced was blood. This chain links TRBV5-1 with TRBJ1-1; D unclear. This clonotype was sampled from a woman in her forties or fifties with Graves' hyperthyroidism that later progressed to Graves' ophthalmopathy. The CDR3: CASSFEGNTKAFF. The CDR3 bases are TGCGCCAGCAGCTTTGAGGGAAACACTAAAGCTTTCTTT.